The 22 T cell receptor beta chains given below trace back to one sample, sequenced in a study of T-cell memory formation after mild COVID-19. TCRdb ran MiXCR on the 5' RACE reads and lists one entry per CDR3 protein. The sample includes roughly 560,000 distinct CDR3 sequences, just over 20% of them seen just once. The sequencing sample was made of PBMCs or a T cell subset sorted from them (not recorded which). The source is an adult woman who had mild COVID-19 (a few samples of this study predate the infection). Cell type and time point are not known.

The chain has TRBV4-3 and TRBJ1-3; D is undetermined. The germline V gene encodes CDR1 LGHNA and CDR2 YSLEER. This CDR3 contains 16 residues. Deletions cut 4 bases from V and 0 bases from J, with 13 bases between. CDR3 sequence: CASSPSRMGSGNTIYF. In DNA, the CDR3 is TGCGCCAGCAGCCCATCTCGCATGGGCTCTGGAAACACCATATATTTT.

This clonotype was observed a single time. The chain links TRBV5-1 to TRBJ1-3, with 8 bases matching TRBD1. After removal of 0 bases from V and 0 bases from J, the junction contained 2 bases not matched to a gene. Germline CDR1 SGHRS, CDR2 YFSETQ. This CDR3 is 16 amino acids long. The CDR3 DNA sequence: TGCGCCAGCAGCTTGGCGGGGACAGGCTCTGGAAACACCATATATTTT. It encodes CASSLAGTGSGNTIYF.

This clonotype has only a few counts. The V gene is TRBV5-1, the J gene TRBJ1-1, with 9 bases identical to TRBD1. V dropped 4 bases and J dropped 2; count of bases not matched to a gene: 12. The germline CDR1 and CDR2 sequences are SGHRS and YFSETQ. The CDR3 runs 17 residues. The CDR3 loop is CASSPEGTDRGNTEAFF. CDR3 sequence (DNA): TGCGCCAGCAGCCCAGAGGGGACGGACAGGGGAAACACTGAAGCTTTCTTT.

J is TRBJ2-4 and V is TRBV5-1, with D perhaps TRBD1 (6 bases). The CDR3 totals 13 residues. Germline loops: CDR1 SGHRS, CDR2 YFSETQ. Trimming took off 4 bases at V and 5 bases at J, with 10 bases between the two ends. The CDR3 DNA sequence: TGCGCCAGCAGCCCGCGGACAGAAAACATTCAGTACTTC. Protein: CASSPRTENIQYF.

The chain recombines TRBV3-1 with TRBJ2-1; no reliable D call. V was cut by 10 bases and J by 1 base, with 8 bases left in between. The CDR3 is 12 residues long. The V gene's germline CDR1 is LGHDT and CDR2 YNNKEL (reference sequence). CDR3 protein: CAKSGSYNEQFF. For the CDR3, the DNA is TGTGCCAAAAGTGGGTCCTACAATGAGCAGTTCTTC.

This clonotype was seen a handful of times. The chain carries TRBV24-1 and TRBJ1-1; D uncertain. The germline V gene encodes CDR1 KGHDR and CDR2 SFDVKD. There are 13 residues in the CDR3. The V end was cut by 1 base, the J end by 8 bases, with 10 bases between. The CDR3 here is CATSDFAGQEAFF. CDR3 nucleotides: TGTGCCACCAGTGATTTCGCCGGCCAGGAAGCTTTCTTT.

This clonotype occurred a few times. V gene TRBV9 combines with J gene TRBJ2-7; D is possibly TRBD1 or TRBD2 (5 bases each). Germline values: CDR1 SGDLS, CDR2 YYNGEE. CDR3 length: 13 amino acids. Trimming pared 0 bases from V and 4 bases from J, leaving 8 bases between. CDR3 sequence: CASSVGDGYEQYF. The CDR3 DNA reads as TGTGCCAGCAGCGTAGGGGACGGTTACGAGCAGTACTTC.

This clonotype showed up just a few times. The J gene is TRBJ2-2, the V gene TRBV7-2, with D maybe TRBD2 (6 bases). The CDR3 is 14 amino acids. V was pared by 7 bases and J by 7 bases, with 16 bases between. Germline V CDR1 and CDR2: SGHTA, FQGNSA. CDR3 DNA: TGTGCCAGCACCCCTAGCGTTGGGGTCGGGGAGCTGTTTTTT. It encodes CASTPSVGVGELFF.

In this sample, this clonotype turned up a few times. The rearrangement uses TRBV9 and TRBJ1-6, with D possibly being TRBD1 (6 bases). CDR3 length equals 15 residues. Trimming took 0 bases from V and 7 from J, leaving 11 bases between them. Germline CDR1 and CDR2: SGDLS and YYNGEE. CDR3 nucleotides: TGTGCCAGCAGCGTAGGGACAGTATCGAATTCACCCCTCCACTTT. Its protein is CASSVGTVSNSPLHF.

Here the CDR3 reads CASSFKAGGYNEQFF. The CDR3 DNA reads TGCGCCAGCAGCTTTAAAGCGGGGGGGTACAATGAGCAGTTCTTC. The chain carries TRBV5-1 and TRBJ2-1; TRBD2 agrees at 10 bases. This CDR3 is 15 amino acids long. V was clipped by 2 bases and J by 4 bases; unmatched bases: 3. From germline, CDR1 is SGHRS and CDR2 YFSETQ.

The chain recombines TRBV9 with TRBJ2-5; D may be TRBD2 (7 bases). CDR1 is SGDLS, CDR2 YYNGEE, per germline. CDR3 size: 15 residues. Trimming removed 4 bases at V and 5 bases at J, with 18 bases between. The CDR3 nucleotides are TGTGCCAGCAGCCGCCCGAGAGGGGGGGGCGAGACCCAGTACTTC. Translated, it gives CASSRPRGGGETQYF. Based on the CDR3 plus reference TRBV9 and TRBJ2-5, the full variable domain is DSGVTQTPKHLITATGQRVTLRCSPRSGDLSVYWYQQSLDQGLQFLIQYYNGEERAKGNILERFSAQQFPDLHSELNLSSLELGDSALYFCASSRPRGGGETQYFGPGTRLLVL.

This clonotype has just a few counts. The chain couples TRBV23-1 to TRBJ2-3; the D is unclear. TRBV23-1 falls under the ORF class, with uncertain function. V was clipped by 0 bases and J by 0 bases, with 10 bases between them. The CDR3 is 16 amino acids. For the CDR3, the DNA is TGCGCCAGCAGTCAATCGGTACAGATGAGCACAGATACGCAGTATTTT. Its translation: CASSQSVQMSTDTQYF.

This clonotype showed up just a few times. This chain links TRBV3-1 with TRBJ2-1; a possible D gene is TRBD2 (5 bases). The CDR3 is 13 amino acids. V lost 3 bases and J 13 bases, leaving 16 bases between the germline ends. Germline-derived CDR1 and CDR2 are LGHDT and YNNKEL (reference sequence). CDR3 nucleotide sequence: TGTGCCAGCAGCCACGGTGCTAGCCCCACCCAGTTCTTC. It encodes CASSHGASPTQFF.

This clonotype appeared a few times. The gene calls are TRBV12-3 or TRBV12-4 and TRBJ2-1, with D unclear. The CDR3 consists of 16 residues. V lost 5 bases to trimming and J lost 0 bases, with 14 bases between them. The CDR3 DNA reads as TGTGCCAGCAGTACATTAGACTTGCGCTCCTACAATGAGCAGTTCTTC. Its protein is CASSTLDLRSYNEQFF.

The rearrangement uses TRBV10-3 and TRBJ2-5, with TRBD2 matching 11 bases. Germline V CDR1 and CDR2: ENHRY, SYGVKD. The CDR3 totals 14 residues. J gave up 3 bases and V 10 bases, and 7 bases lay outside the gene matches. Here the CDR3 reads CATASGRTKETQYF. The CDR3 region has the DNA TGTGCCACAGCTAGCGGGAGGACGAAAGAGACCCAGTACTTC.

This clonotype was detected only a few times. The V gene is TRBV5-4, the J gene TRBJ2-1; D may be TRBD2 (6 bases). The CDR3 extends over 16 amino acids. In germline, CDR1 is SGHNT, CDR2 YYREEE (reference sequence). The V end lost 4 bases, the J end lost 5 bases, and 19 bases lay between the germline ends. The CDR3 protein is CASSPKPGESHNEQFF. The CDR3 DNA sequence: TGTGCCAGCAGCCCTAAGCCGGGAGAGAGCCACAATGAGCAGTTCTTC.

This clonotype was found a few times. V usage is TRBV29-1 and J usage is TRBJ1-4, with TRBD1 matching 7 bases. Germline-derived CDR1 and CDR2 are SQVTM and ANQGSEA. The CDR3 sequence is 13 residues long. Germline trimming cut 4 bases from V and 8 bases from J; bases unmatched to any gene: 7. In nucleotides, the CDR3 is TGCAGCGTTGTCAGACAGGGAGGAGAAAAACTGTTTTTT. Encoded protein: CSVVRQGGEKLFF.

This clonotype showed up just a few times. The chain has TRBV6-4 and TRBJ2-2; the match to TRBD2 covers 7 bases. The V and J ends lost 3 bases and 1 base, in that order; junction bases with no gene match: 5. Germline CDR1 MRHNA, CDR2 SNTAGT. The CDR3 consists of 16 residues. CDR3 loop: CASSERGGENTGELFF. In DNA form, the CDR3 reads TGTGCCAGCAGTGAACGGGGAGGGGAGAACACCGGGGAGCTGTTTTTT.

This clonotype was counted between two and nine times. The chain's CDR3 is CSGRGLYNEQFF. CDR3 DNA sequence: TGCAGCGGGCGCGGCCTCTACAATGAGCAGTTCTTC. The rearrangement links TRBV29-1 to TRBJ2-1; D call uncertain. Per the germline V gene, CDR1 is SQVTM and CDR2 is ANQGSEA. V lost 7 bases to trimming and J lost 3 bases, with 10 bases between them. CDR3 length: 12 amino acids.

The V gene is TRBV3-1, the J gene TRBJ2-1; no clear D gene. Germline V gene data show CDR1 as LGHDT and CDR2 as YNNKEL (reference sequence). The CDR3 length is 12 residues. V shed 4 bases and J shed 10 bases, with 11 bases lying between them. CDR3 region: CASSLPLKEQFF. CDR3 in DNA: TGTGCCAGCAGCCTACCCCTTAAAGAGCAGTTCTTC.

The chain is built from TRBV20-1 and TRBJ2-3; maybe TRBD1 (6 bases). The germline V and J ends were trimmed by 5 bases and 3 bases, with 18 bases remaining between them. Germline loops: CDR1 DFQATT, CDR2 SNEGSKA (reference sequence). This CDR3 has 15 amino acids. The CDR3, as DNA: TGCAGTGCTGATACTCAGGGGAAAGGGACAGATACGCAGTATTTT. It yields the protein CSADTQGKGTDTQYF.

The chain links TRBV12-3 or TRBV12-4 to TRBJ2-1; 9 bases are shared with TRBD2. The CDR3 sequence is 14 residues long. With 5 bases clipped from V and 8 bases from J, the junction kept 7 bases outside the gene matches. Here the CDR3 DNA reads TGTGCCAGCAGTCTTAGCGGGAGTCTGGATGAGCAGTTCTTC. Translation gives CASSLSGSLDEQFF.